Given below is one TCR beta chain in context. The source of the sample is a study of blood T cell repertoires in COVID-19. Study in general: Spain, Italy and the United States supplied samples that represented acute and convalescent COVID-19. PBMCs, B-cell-depleted T cells, or T cells provided the cDNA or gDNA that made up the material.

Per the original data handling: Amplified reference gene primers provided the basis for estimating nucleated cell counts. Sequencing was performed with immunoSEQ multiplex PCR; in TCRdb, only in-frame clones are kept and a portion is missing. V and J calls and clone size are given by that table; D and trimming were obtained from the DNA. Of about 190,000 clones in the sample, around 90% were seen once. The CDR3 loop spans 15 amino acids. CDR1 is MNHEY and CDR2 is SVGAGI in the germline V gene. V was cut by 8 bases and J by 0 bases, with 16 bases left in between. The J gene is TRBJ1-1, the V gene TRBV6-5; D gene ambiguous. The TCR was taken from a middle-aged man with acute or convalescent COVID-19. Sequencing was performed on peripheral blood. The CDR3 sequence is CASLNREGLNTEAFF. CDR3 sequence (DNA): TGTGCCAGCCTTAATCGGGAGGGATTGAACACTGAAGCTTTCTTT.